There are a few counts of the clone carrying this TCR beta chain. Its antigen remains unknown. V was trimmed by 4 bases and J by 8 bases, leaving 17 bases between them. CDR1 is LGHDT, CDR2 YNNKEL, per germline (reference sequence). The CDR3 sequence is 14 residues long. The record originates from a study of post-analysis software for immune sequencing data. Study conclusions and caveats: A significant reduction in normalized Chao1 diversity was observed in multiple sclerosis patients versus controls. In patients, 4 to 6 TRBV segments were more frequent than in controls, with TRBV5-6, TRBV5-1 and TRBV20-1 among them. Samples made in the same batch grouped tightly together by F measure.

Built from TCR beta cDNA, the libraries had unique molecular identifiers in them. Yield was roughly 0.5 million cDNA molecules from around 0.96 to 9.9 million T cells. TCRdb reanalysed the PCR reads using MiXCR and keeps one entry per CDR3 protein. Here the sample spans about half a million distinct CDR3 sequences, roughly 46% being singletons. The genes are TRBV3-1 and TRBJ1-2, with a possible D match to TRBD1 (6 bases). This TCR was recovered from a girl aged 10 to 17 with multiple sclerosis. Sequencing was carried out using blood. CDR3 in DNA: TGTGCCAGCAGCCCCAGAGGGGGTGCTAACGGCTACACCTTC. Translated, it gives CASSPRGGANGYTF. Full variable domain (remainder filled in from reference TRBV3-1 and TRBJ1-2): DTAVSQTPKYLVTQMGNDKSIKCEQNLGHDTMYWYKQDSKKFLKIMFSYNNKELIINETVPNRFSPKSPDKAHLNLHINSLELGDSAVYFCASSPRGGANGYTFGSGTRLTVV.